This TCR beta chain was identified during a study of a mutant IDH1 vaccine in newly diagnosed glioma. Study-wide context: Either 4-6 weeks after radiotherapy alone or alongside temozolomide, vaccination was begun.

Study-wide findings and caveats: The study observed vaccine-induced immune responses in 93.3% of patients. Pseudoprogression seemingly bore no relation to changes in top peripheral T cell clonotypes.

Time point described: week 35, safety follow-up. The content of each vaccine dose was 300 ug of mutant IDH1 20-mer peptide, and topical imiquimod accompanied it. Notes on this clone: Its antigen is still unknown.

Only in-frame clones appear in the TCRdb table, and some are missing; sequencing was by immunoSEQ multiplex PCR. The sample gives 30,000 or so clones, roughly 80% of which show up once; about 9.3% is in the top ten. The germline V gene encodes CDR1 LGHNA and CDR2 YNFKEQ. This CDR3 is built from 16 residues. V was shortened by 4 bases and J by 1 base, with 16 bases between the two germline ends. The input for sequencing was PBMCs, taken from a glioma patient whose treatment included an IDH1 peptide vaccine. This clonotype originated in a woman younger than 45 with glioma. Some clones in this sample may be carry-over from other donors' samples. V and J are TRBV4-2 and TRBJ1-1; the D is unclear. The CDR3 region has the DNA TGTGCCAGCAGCCCCCCCGGGGAGGGAGGGAACACTGAAGCTTTCTTT. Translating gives CASSPPGEGGNTEAFF.